These 20 T cell receptor beta chains were sequenced from one sample in a study of T cells in Graves' hyperthyroidism and ophthalmopathy. Amplification yielded TCR beta CDR3 regions, with RNA transcripts as the source. Initially, a first-round RT-PCR of the TCR CDR3 employed the HTBI primer set. TCRdb passed the multiplex PCR reads through MiXCR, listing each CDR3 protein once. The sample comprises a few hundred thousand distinct CDR3 sequences, 15% to 17% of which are singletons, and around 7.3% rests with the top ten. The sample consisted of blood. The receptors shown here come from a woman under 40 with Graves' hyperthyroidism.

CDR3 sequence reads: CASRAGAWAEAFF. CDR3 sequence (DNA): TGTGCCAGCAGAGCAGGGGCGTGGGCTGAAGCTTTCTTT. This chain uses TRBV12-3 or TRBV12-4 with TRBJ1-1; tentative D call: TRBD1 (6 bases). Trimming shortened V by 6 bases and J by 6 bases, and 14 bases separated the two germline ends. The CDR3 runs 13 residues.

This clonotype was detected only a few times. The chain combines TRBV28 with TRBJ1-2; TRBD1 is a possible D gene (5 bases). V shed 1 base and J shed 5 bases, with 14 bases lying between them. Germline CDR1 is MDHEN and CDR2 is SYDVKM. CDR3 length equals 15 residues. The CDR3 sequence: CASSLLAGLTYGYTF. The CDR3 nucleotides read TGTGCCAGCAGTTTATTGGCAGGGCTTACGTATGGCTACACCTTC.

Many counts were recorded for this clonotype. The chain joins TRBV15 to TRBJ2-7; TRBD1 is a possible D gene (5 bases). The CDR3 contains 13 residues. CDR1 and CDR2 from the germline V gene are LNHNV and YYDKDF (reference sequence). Trimming took off 0 bases at V and 5 bases at J, with 8 bases between the two ends. The CDR3 loop is CATSRDIGDEQYF. The CDR3 DNA is TGTGCCACCAGCAGAGACATAGGGGACGAGCAGTACTTC.

This clonotype turned up a few times. This chain connects TRBV19 to TRBJ2-7, with 12 bases identical to TRBD2. The CDR3 covers 16 residues. The V gene end was trimmed by 3 bases and the J gene end by 3 bases; junction bases not matched to a gene: 6. Germline V CDR1 and CDR2: LNHDA, SQIVND (reference sequence). The CDR3 region is CASSMGGLAGRYEQYF. The DNA for the CDR3 is TGTGCCAGTAGTATGGGGGGACTAGCGGGCCGCTACGAGCAGTACTTC.

This clonotype has ten or more counts. V and J are TRBV30 and TRBJ2-7, with a weak D call TRBD1 (5 bases). V lost 2 bases, J lost 3 bases, and 14 bases lay in between. This CDR3 is built from 14 residues. Germline V gene sequence: CDR1 GTSNPN, CDR2 SVGIG (reference sequence). This CDR3 reads CAWSRSGSVYEQYF. CDR3 coding DNA: TGTGCCTGGAGTCGATCAGGGTCTGTCTACGAGCAGTACTTC. Full variable domain (outside the CDR3, taken from reference TRBV30 and TRBJ2-7): SQTIHQWPATLVQPVGSPLSLECTVEGTSNPNLYWYRQAAGRGLQLLFYSVGIGQISSEVPQNLSASRPQDRQFILSSKKLLLSDSGFYLCAWSRSGSVYEQYFGPGTRLTVT.

The chain joins TRBV20-1 to TRBJ1-1; TRBD1 is a possible D gene (5 bases). The length of the CDR3 is 11 residues. The V and J ends lost 3 bases and 3 bases respectively, with 5 bases between them. CDR1 and CDR2 from the germline V gene are DFQATT and SNEGSKA (reference sequence). The CDR3 sequence is CSARGDTEAFF. DNA for the CDR3: TGCAGTGCTAGGGGGGACACTGAAGCTTTCTTT.

This clonotype was picked up a small number of times. CDR3 region: CASSQGTANYGYTF. CDR3 nucleotide sequence: TGTGCCAGCAGCCAGGGGACCGCTAACTATGGCTACACCTTC. This chain joins TRBV4-2 and TRBJ1-2; the D gene is possibly TRBD1 (5 bases). V was pared by 3 bases and J by 0 bases, with 8 bases between. Per germline, CDR1 LGHNA and CDR2 YNFKEQ. The CDR3 loop spans 14 amino acids.

Remarks on this clonotype: Sequence at one end of the junction differs from germline and may be a read error. The CDR3 sequence: CASSLYGNSNQPQRF. The CDR3 DNA reads as TGTGCCAGCAGCTTATATGGGAATAGCAATCAGCCCCAGCGTTTT. V usage is TRBV11-3 and J usage is TRBJ1-5, with D uncertain. Germline V gene data show CDR1 as SGHNT and CDR2 as YENEEA. CDR3 length: 15 amino acids.

The chain combines TRBV5-1 with TRBJ1-2; D is perhaps TRBD1 (5 bases). V was trimmed by 1 base and J by 8 bases, leaving 18 bases between them. The CDR3 covers 15 residues. CDR1 is SGHRS and CDR2 is YFSETQ in the germline V gene. In nucleotides, the CDR3 is TGCGCCAGCAGCTTGATGCTTCGCGGGCAGGGCGGCTACACCTTC. Its protein is CASSLMLRGQGGYTF.

V gene TRBV29-1 combines with J gene TRBJ2-2; the D gene is possibly TRBD1 (6 bases). This CDR3 is 13 amino acids long. The V and J ends lost 5 bases and 6 bases respectively, with 13 bases between them. The germline V gene has CDR1 SQVTM and CDR2 ANQGSEA. The CDR3: CSVTGLTAGELFF. In nucleotides, the CDR3 is TGCAGCGTTACAGGGTTAACTGCCGGGGAGCTGTTTTTT.

This clonotype was counted ten times or more. The J gene is TRBJ2-4, the V gene TRBV7-2, with no clear D. CDR1 SGHTA and CDR2 FQGNSA come from the germline V gene. This CDR3 is built from 15 residues. The germline V and J ends were trimmed by 6 bases and 3 bases, with 15 bases remaining between them. The CDR3: CASRRQPTDKNIQYF. The CDR3 DNA is TGTGCCAGCAGGCGACAACCGACTGACAAAAACATTCAGTACTTC.

This clonotype has only a few counts. The rearrangement uses TRBV9 and TRBJ1-2; maybe TRBD1 (5 bases). Germline CDR1 is SGDLS and CDR2 is YYNGEE. The CDR3 totals 13 residues. Trimming stripped 4 bases from V and 6 bases from J, with 13 bases between. For the CDR3, the DNA is TGTGCCAGCAGCTTTGGGACCGGAAATGGCTACACCTTC. Translating gives CASSFGTGNGYTF.

The V and J genes are TRBV2 and TRBJ2-1, with unresolved D. In germline, CDR1 is SNHLY, CDR2 FYNNEI. The CDR3 consists of 14 residues. V lost 4 bases, J lost 6 bases, and 13 bases lay in between. CDR3 nucleotide sequence: TGTGCCAGCAGTGCGGTGACTTTCGCCAATGAGCAGTTCTTC. It yields the protein CASSAVTFANEQFF.

This sequence joins TRBV5-1 and TRBJ2-5; a weak D match, TRBD1 (6 bases). CDR3 size: 15 residues. The germline V and J ends were trimmed by 7 bases and 1 base, with 17 bases remaining between them. Germline V CDR1 and CDR2: SGHRS, YFSETQ. For the CDR3, the DNA is TGCGCCAGCTCTCTGAGGGGGTATGGCCAAGAGACCCAGTACTTC. Its protein is CASSLRGYGQETQYF.

The genes are TRBV19 and TRBJ2-3; tentative D call: TRBD2 (6 bases). Trimming left V 7 bases short and J 2 bases short, with 16 bases between. The CDR3 has 15 amino acids. In germline, CDR1 is LNHDA, CDR2 SQIVND (reference sequence). The CDR3 protein is CASMAGGRVTDTQYF. The CDR3 nucleotides read TGTGCCAGTATGGCAGGAGGGAGAGTCACAGATACGCAGTATTTT. The variable domain in full, completed from reference TRBV19 and TRBJ2-3, reads DGGITQSPKYLFRKEGQNVTLSCEQNLNHDAMYWYRQDPGQGLRLIYYSQIVNDFQKGDIAEGYSVSREKKESFPLTVTSAQKNPTAFYLCASMAGGRVTDTQYFGPGTRLTVL.

This clonotype turned up a few times. The genes are TRBV7-3 and TRBJ2-1, with 8 nucleotides matching TRBD2. The germline V gene has CDR1 SGHTA and CDR2 FQGTGA. CDR3 length: 15 amino acids. Losses at the gene ends were 3 bases for V and 9 bases for J; bases not matched to a gene: 10. The CDR3 bases are TGTGCCAGCAGCTTGTATCCGGGAGGGCCGGGTGAGCAGTTCTTC. It is translated as CASSLYPGGPGEQFF.

The chain is built from TRBV7-6 and TRBJ2-7, with TRBD2 identical over 16 bases. Looked up from germline, CDR1 is SGHVS and CDR2 is FNYEAQ. The V and J ends lost 5 bases and 6 bases, in that order; junction bases with no gene match: 16. This CDR3 is built from 19 residues. CDR3 loop: CASSPIPGLAGGGSVEQYF. The CDR3 DNA sequence: TGTGCCAGCAGCCCGATACCGGGACTAGCGGGAGGGGGTTCTGTCGAGCAGTACTTC.

Ten or more counts support this clonotype. The genes are TRBV12-3 or TRBV12-4 and TRBJ1-5, with D hard to call. Trimming stripped 7 bases from V and 5 bases from J, with 15 bases between. The CDR3 runs to 14 residues. The CDR3 protein is CASKDSGGDQPQHF. CDR3 in DNA: TGTGCCAGCAAGGATTCTGGTGGCGATCAGCCCCAGCATTTT.

The chain combines TRBV6-2 or TRBV6-3 with TRBJ2-7; D remains ambiguous. This CDR3 is 14 amino acids long. The ends were cut back, 2 bases at V and 2 bases at J, with 10 bases in the middle. CDR1 MNHEY and CDR2 SVGEGT come from the germline V gene. CDR3 sequence: CASSYVTDPYEQYF. In DNA, the CDR3 is TGTGCCAGCAGTTACGTTACAGATCCCTACGAGCAGTACTTC.

This clonotype was detected many times. J is TRBJ2-7 and V is TRBV19; 12 bases match TRBD1. The CDR3 spans 18 residues. The germline gives CDR1 LNHDA, CDR2 SQIVND (reference sequence). J gave up 4 bases and V 5 bases, and 15 bases lay outside the gene matches. The CDR3 sequence: CASSAGTGGSTNPYEQYF. The CDR3 coding sequence is TGTGCCAGTAGTGCCGGGACAGGGGGCTCTACCAACCCATACGAGCAGTACTTC.